This T cell receptor beta chain emerged from a study of T cells after yellow fever vaccination. The V and J ends lost 0 bases and 0 bases, in that order; junction bases with no gene match: 6. The CDR3 extends over 16 amino acids. Germline CDR1 SGHRS, CDR2 YFSETQ. Each CDR3 protein is one row after TCRdb ran MiXCR on the 5' RACE reads. The sample consists of 250,000 to 300,000 distinct CDR3 sequences, around 5.3% of them appearing once. In its sample, this clonotype was seen a few times. Sequences were derived from CD4+ T cells sorted from PBMCs, sampled on the day of the yellow fever booster vaccination. The TCR comes from a man younger than 35 who received the YFV17D yellow fever vaccine. V usage is TRBV5-1 and J usage is TRBJ2-7, with 7 bases identical to TRBD2. The CDR3 DNA follows: TGCGCCAGCAGCTTGGTCGACGGGGGGAGCTCCTACGAGCAGTACTTC. It specifies CASSLVDGGSSYEQYF.